The 29 T cell receptor beta chains below were found in one sample sequenced in a study of shared clonotypes between healthy human individuals. Generated by immunoSEQ multiplex PCR, the TCRdb table keeps only in-frame clones and is missing some. The data show 450,000 or so clones, around 77% seen once. The specimen was PBMCs. The receptors come from a woman aged 40 to 55 in good health. Some clones in this sample may be carry-over from other donors' samples.

The chain employs TRBV10-3 and TRBJ2-3; D is ambiguous. V was trimmed by 0 bases and J by 2 bases, leaving 9 bases between them. Germline CDR1 reads ENHRY; CDR2 reads SYGVKD. The CDR3 loop spans 15 amino acids. This CDR3 is CAISESPQNTDTQYF. The DNA of the CDR3 is TGTGCCATCAGTGAGTCCCCACAGAACACAGATACGCAGTATTTT.

This clone was found a few times. The chain links TRBV6-4 to TRBJ2-1; D might be TRBD2 (6 bases). Per germline, CDR1 MRHNA and CDR2 SNTAGT. V lost 2 bases, J lost 0 bases, and 26 bases lay in between. CDR3 length: 21 amino acids. The DNA of the CDR3 is TGTGCCAGCAGTGACCCCCAGAGGTTCAGACGGGGAGGAAGCTCCTACAATGAGCAGTTCTTC. Residues: CASSDPQRFRRGGSSYNEQFF.

A remark on this clone: A read error may explain this, as a much larger clone is one base away. This chain joins TRBV14 and TRBJ2-7; possibly TRBD1 for D (5 bases). The CDR3 spans 14 residues. The germline CDR1 and CDR2 sequences are SGHDN and FVKESK. CDR3 sequence: CASSQVQASYEQCF. CDR3 DNA: TGTGCCAGCAGCCAAGTACAGGCCTCCTACGAGCAGTGCTTC.

Remarks on this clone: A far larger clone lies a single base away; this is likely a read error. This chain uses TRBV5-1 with TRBJ2-7, with D hard to call. V was pared by 1 base and J by 6 bases, with 14 bases between. The CDR3 runs to 14 residues. Looked up from germline, CDR1 is SGHRS and CDR2 is YFSETQ. The CDR3 DNA follows: TGCGCCAGCAGCTTGCCCAGTGTTAGGTCCGAGCAGTACTTC. It is translated as CASSLPSVRSEQYF.

This clone has a handful of counts. The chain carries TRBV7-9 and TRBJ1-2; the D gene is possibly TRBD1 (5 bases). The CDR3 is 13 amino acids. CDR1 and CDR2 (germline): SEHNR, FQNEAQ (reference sequence). V lost 2 bases and J 6 bases, leaving 10 bases between the germline ends. The CDR3 DNA reads as TGTGCCAGCAGCTTACGGGACGAAGATGGCTACACCTTC. Translated: CASSLRDEDGYTF.

This chain's CDR3 is CASSYSRDGETQYF. CDR3 DNA: TGTGCCAGCAGTTACTCCCGAGACGGGGAGACCCAGTACTTC. The chain employs TRBV6-5 and TRBJ2-5; D is ambiguous. CDR1 is MNHEY and CDR2 is SVGAGI in the germline V gene. The CDR3 loop spans 14 amino acids. Trimming took off 0 bases at V and 5 bases at J, with 10 bases between the two ends.

This chain links TRBV4-1 with TRBJ2-1; 14 bases match TRBD2. This CDR3 region has 18 residues. The V gene end was trimmed by 5 bases and the J gene end by 8 bases; junction bases not matched to a gene: 14. In germline, CDR1 is MGHRA, CDR2 YSYEKL. The CDR3 is CASSSRTSGRLYPHEQFF. In DNA form, the CDR3 reads TGCGCCAGCAGCTCCCGGACTAGCGGGAGGCTCTACCCCCATGAGCAGTTCTTC.

The chain has TRBV4-3 and TRBJ1-3, with a weak D call TRBD1 (6 bases). V lost 0 bases, J lost 4 bases, and 13 bases lay in between. Germline CDR1 reads LGHNA; CDR2 reads YSLEER. The CDR3 spans 16 residues. CDR3: CASSQDTGIRGNTIYF. CDR3 DNA sequence: TGCGCCAGCAGCCAAGATACAGGGATCAGAGGAAACACCATATATTTT.

The chain has TRBV7-6 and TRBJ2-1; 10 bases fit TRBD2. Germline V gene lookup returns CDR1 SGHVS and CDR2 FNYEAQ. The V and J ends lost 5 bases and 6 bases, in that order; junction bases with no gene match: 10. This CDR3 has 16 amino acids. For the CDR3, the DNA is TGTGCCAGCAGCCGGGATCTAGCGGGAGAGGGCAATGAGCAGTTCTTC. Protein product: CASSRDLAGEGNEQFF.

CDR3 sequence reads: CASSSEYRVNEQYF. CDR3 DNA: TGTGCCAGCAGCTCCGAATACAGGGTTAACGAGCAGTACTTC. The rearrangement uses TRBV7-9 and TRBJ2-7, with a weak D call TRBD1 (6 bases). V was pared by 4 bases and J by 5 bases, with 15 bases between. In germline, CDR1 is SEHNR, CDR2 FQNEAQ (reference sequence). This CDR3 is built from 14 residues.

V and J are TRBV27 and TRBJ1-1, with D possibly TRBD1 on 6 matching bases. Trimming cost V 0 bases and J 1 base, with 18 bases left between them. The CDR3 spans 18 residues. In germline, CDR1 is MNHEY, CDR2 SMNVEV (reference sequence). The CDR3 region has the DNA TGTGCCAGCAGTTTATCGCTTACCCGCCCGGGACAGAACACTGAAGCTTTCTTT. It specifies CASSLSLTRPGQNTEAFF.

Turning to this clone: A read error is the likely source, as a far larger clone sits one nucleotide away. This CDR3 is missing its conserved last phenylalanine or tryptophan, likely due to a read error. The chain carries TRBV29-1 and TRBJ1-2; unclear D gene. CDR3 length equals 12 residues. V shed 0 bases and J shed 1 base, with 3 bases lying between them. CDR1 and CDR2 from the germline V gene are SQVTM and ANQGSEA. The CDR3 reads CSVEDHNYGYTS. The CDR3, as DNA: TGCAGCGTTGAAGACCATAACTATGGCTACACCTCC.

The gene calls are TRBV18 and TRBJ2-1; 7 bases match TRBD1. Germline loops: CDR1 KGHSH, CDR2 LQKENI. Germline trimming cut 3 bases from V and 9 bases from J; bases unmatched to any gene: 11. CDR3 length: 15 residues. For the CDR3, the DNA is TGTGCCAGCTCACCGTCGGACAGGCGGTACGCTGAGCAGTTCTTC. It is translated as CASSPSDRRYAEQFF.

This chain links TRBV9 with TRBJ2-7; TRBD1 agrees at 9 bases. Germline V gene lookup returns CDR1 SGDLS and CDR2 YYNGEE. V gave up 4 bases and J gave up 6 bases; unmatched junction bases: 5. CDR3 length: 13 residues. The DNA of the CDR3 is TGTGCCAGCAGCCCCCTGGACAGGGGCGAGCAGTACTTC. Encoded protein: CASSPLDRGEQYF.

Of note for this clone: With only one base between it and a far larger clone, this is likely a read error. V usage is TRBV4-3 and J usage is TRBJ1-5, with D maybe TRBD1 (5 bases). The CDR3 has 16 residues. Trimming left V 0 bases short and J 3 bases short, with 12 bases between. CDR1 and CDR2 from the germline V gene are LGHNA and YSLEER. CDR3 residues: CASSQESGGYNQPQHF. In DNA, the CDR3 is TGCGCCAGCAGCCAAGAGTCCGGGGGATACAATCAGCCCCAGCATTTT.

As for this clone: This sequence is one base from a far larger clone and is likely a read error. This sample includes further DNA sequences coding for the same CDR3. The V call is TRBV6-1, the J call TRBJ2-5, with TRBD1 matching 9 bases. CDR3 length equals 13 residues. CDR1 is MNHNS and CDR2 is SASEGT in the germline V gene. The CDR3 spells CASLTGGAETQYF. The DNA of the CDR3 is TGTGCCAGCCTCACAGGGGGCGCGGAGACTCAGTACTTC.

The chain carries TRBV4-2 and TRBJ2-1; no reliable D call. Trimming pared 0 bases from V and 0 bases from J, leaving 12 bases between. Germline CDR1 reads LGHNA; CDR2 reads YNFKEQ. This CDR3 contains 17 residues. CDR3 sequence: CASSQDSRAYSYNEQFF. Written as DNA, the CDR3 is TGTGCCAGCAGCCAAGATAGTCGAGCGTACTCCTACAATGAGCAGTTCTTC.

The rearrangement uses TRBV7-2 and TRBJ1-1; D gene ambiguous. The germline V and J ends were trimmed by 3 bases and 4 bases, with 6 bases remaining between them. There are 12 residues in the CDR3. Germline CDR1 is SGHTA and CDR2 is FQGNSA. The CDR3 DNA reads TGTGCCAGCAGCTTCACGGGCACTGAAGCTTTCTTT. Its protein is CASSFTGTEAFF. Full variable domain (missing parts from reference TRBV7-2 and TRBJ1-1): GAGVSQSPSNKVTEKGKDVELRCDPISGHTALYWYRQSLGQGLEFLIYFQGNSAPDKSGLPSDRFSAERTGGSVSTLTIQRTQQEDSAVYLCASSFTGTEAFFGQGTRLTVV.

This chain joins TRBV19 and TRBJ2-3; 7 bases fit TRBD2. The CDR3 is 14 residues long. Germline assignment: CDR1 LNHDA and CDR2 SQIVND (reference sequence). V shed 5 bases and J 2 bases; nucleotides not matched to a gene: 4. CDR3 DNA: TGTGCCAGTAGTGATGGGGACTACACAGATACGCAGTATTTT. Translation: CASSDGDYTDTQYF.

Worth noting for this clone: The sample carries other DNA sequences with the same CDR3. V gene TRBV5-1 combines with J gene TRBJ2-1, with TRBD2 matching 13 bases. With V trimmed by 2 bases and J by 6 bases, 2 bases remained unmatched. Germline values: CDR1 SGHRS, CDR2 YFSETQ. This CDR3 comprises 15 residues. The CDR3 protein is CASSLRLAGGNEQFF. The CDR3 DNA sequence: TGCGCCAGCAGCTTACGACTAGCGGGGGGCAATGAGCAGTTCTTC.

The V gene is TRBV5-4, the J gene TRBJ2-7, with TRBD2 matching over 10 bases. J was trimmed by 7 bases and V by 2 bases; bases with no gene match: 15. This CDR3 is built from 17 residues. Germline loops: CDR1 SGHNT, CDR2 YYREEE (reference sequence). DNA of the CDR3: TGTGCCAGCAGCTTAGAAACTAGCGGGAACCTACCGAGAGAGCAGTACTTC. Its translation: CASSLETSGNLPREQYF.

This sequence joins TRBV5-4 and TRBJ2-7; 11 bases align to TRBD2. Germline lookup yields CDR1 SGHNT and CDR2 YYREEE (reference sequence). The CDR3 has 16 residues. V shed 4 bases, J shed 3 bases, and the junction held 9 bases outside the gene matches. The chain's CDR3 is CASSPDSGRARYEQYF. CDR3 DNA: TGTGCCAGCAGCCCGGATAGCGGGAGGGCCCGCTACGAGCAGTACTTC.

In its sample, this clone was seen many times. The chain is built from TRBV27 and TRBJ2-2, with a weak D call TRBD1 (6 bases). With 8 bases removed from V and 0 bases from J, the gap between germline ends came to 7 bases. Germline V gene data show CDR1 as MNHEY and CDR2 as SMNVEV (reference sequence). The CDR3 is made up of 13 amino acids. CDR3 sequence (DNA): TGTGCCAGCGGACAGTCGAACACCGGGGAGCTGTTTTTT. It codes for CASGQSNTGELFF.

A remark on this clone: A single base is all that separates this from a far larger clone, so a read error is likely. The chain employs TRBV28 and TRBJ2-7; the match to TRBD2 covers 9 bases. Germline-derived CDR1 and CDR2 are MDHEN and SYDVKM. This CDR3 is 16 amino acids long. The junction had 12 bases not matched to a gene; V was cut back by 6 bases and J by 3 bases. The CDR3 loop is CASRNIAGEGHYEQYF. Here the CDR3 DNA reads TGTGCCAGCAGAAATATAGCGGGAGAGGGTCACTACGAGCAGTACTTC.

This clone was recorded only once. CDR3 bases: TGTGCCAGCACTGGTAGCGGGGATGGCGAGCAGTACTTC. Protein sequence: CASTGSGDGEQYF. This chain joins TRBV6-1 and TRBJ2-7; 8 bases agree with TRBD2. In germline, CDR1 is MNHNS, CDR2 SASEGT. The V gene end was trimmed by 7 bases and the J gene end by 6 bases; junction bases not matched to a gene: 8. The CDR3 sequence is 13 residues long.

The V and J genes are TRBV9 and TRBJ2-5; 13 bases align to TRBD2. This CDR3 is 18 amino acids long. Trimming removed 0 bases from V and 5 bases from J; junction bases left unmatched: 10. Germline CDR1 and CDR2: SGDLS and YYNGEE. The CDR3 loop is CASSVGLAGGDYGETQYF. In DNA form, the CDR3 reads TGTGCCAGCAGCGTAGGACTAGCGGGAGGAGATTACGGGGAGACCCAGTACTTC.

The genes are TRBV7-8 and TRBJ2-5; D might be TRBD2 (5 bases). Germline V gives CDR1 SGHVS, CDR2 FQNEAQ. Trimming shortened V by 1 base and J by 7 bases, and 10 bases separated the two germline ends. The CDR3 runs 13 residues. The CDR3 loop reads CASSLEGLATQYF. CDR3 DNA: TGTGCCAGCAGCTTAGAAGGGCTAGCGACCCAGTACTTC.

Turning to this clone: This likely stems from a read error, as it lies one base from a far larger clone. The rearrangement links TRBV30 to TRBJ1-6; tentatively, D is TRBD1 (6 bases). Germline V CDR1 and CDR2: GTSNPN, SVGIG (reference sequence). This CDR3 has 13 amino acids. Trimming shortened V by 0 bases and J by 9 bases, and 9 bases separated the two germline ends. CDR3 loop: CAWSVGGGSPLHF. The CDR3 DNA reads TGTGCCTGGAGTGTAGGGGGAGGTTCACCCCTCCACTTT.

On this clone: It is likely a read error: a sequence one base away is far more abundant. The V call is TRBV10-2, the J call TRBJ1-1; D remains ambiguous. V gave up 4 bases and J gave up 1 base, with 10 bases separating them. The CDR3 extends over 14 amino acids. Germline V gene data show CDR1 as WSHSY and CDR2 as SAAADI. This CDR3 is CASSVNYANTEAFF. The CDR3 coding sequence is TGCGCCAGCAGTGTCAACTACGCGAACACTGAAGCTTTCTTT.